This T cell receptor beta chain was identified during a study of T cells in Graves' hyperthyroidism and ophthalmopathy. This clonotype was counted many times. What it binds is unknown. The ends were cut back, 3 bases at V and 6 bases at J, with 17 bases in the middle. The CDR3 has 15 amino acids. Germline CDR1 and CDR2: SNHLY and FYNNEI. Study-level results: Blood also contained most expanded thyroid clonotypes above 0.001.

The CDR3 regions of TCR beta were amplified from RNA transcripts. The HTBI primer set served for first-round RT-PCR of the TCR CDR3. One entry per CDR3 protein, called by TCRdb with MiXCR from the multiplex PCR reads. The sample records about half a million distinct CDR3 sequences, less than 20% being singletons. Orbital computed tomography, thyroid ultrasound, serum thyroxine and TRAb, and clinical symptoms together informed the diagnoses. This TCR derives from a man aged 40-49 years with Graves' ophthalmopathy. The V and J genes are TRBV2 and TRBJ1-2; D gene ambiguous. The sample comprised blood. The CDR3 nucleotides read TGTGCCAGCAGTGAGTGGACCGGAGGCGAAGATGGCTACACCTTC. Amino acid sequence: CASSEWTGGEDGYTF.